This T cell receptor (beta chain) is drawn from a study of T cell clusters in autoimmune cytopenias. Study in general: The median distinct TRB clonotype count was approximately 2,500 per sample, from a median about 54,000 reads.

One tube held mixed TRB-A and TRB-B primer pools for touch-down PCR. TCRdb reprocessed the multiplex PCR reads and reports one entry per CDR3 protein, with no DNA. This sample's table reports fewer than 10,000 distinct CDR3 sequences. Each sample's input was roughly 250 ng genomic DNA, roughly 40,000 genome equivalents. Notes on this clonotype: What it binds is not known.

Germline V gene lookup returns CDR1 SGHRS and CDR2 YFSETQ. This CDR3 spans 13 amino acids. Whole-study findings and limits: Primary autoimmune cytopenia patients seemingly lacked the physiological T cell clusters found in healthy donors. TRB repertoire shifts in secondary cytopenia and chronic lymphocytic leukemia mostly reflected lymphoma, not autoimmunity. The cluster-lack signature was not seen for secondary cytopenia versus chronic lymphocytic leukemia.

The receptor was isolated from a human donor with an autoimmune cytopenia or autoimmune hepatitis (not recorded which). The sequenced sample consisted of peripheral blood. The chain joins TRBV5-1 to TRBJ1-1; TCRdb's D call, TRBD1, is unchecked because there is no DNA. The chain's CDR3 is CASSLVGDSEAFF.